The 23 T cell receptor beta chains below come from one sample, sequenced in a study of blood T cell repertoires in COVID-19. The protocol was immunoSEQ multiplex PCR, while the TCRdb copy is restricted to in-frame clones and leaves out a portion. Of about 110,000 clones in the sample, approximately 83% were seen once. Sequenced sample: peripheral blood. These receptors all stem from an older woman with acute or convalescent COVID-19.

The chain has TRBV19 and TRBJ1-1, with D perhaps matching TRBD1 (5 bases). The CDR3 runs 14 residues. V was trimmed by 8 bases and J by 1 base, leaving 14 bases between them. Germline CDR1 LNHDA, CDR2 SQIVND (reference sequence). CDR3 nucleotide sequence: TGTGCCAGTTCGGTGGGCAGGGCGAACACTGAAGCTTTCTTT. Amino acid sequence: CASSVGRANTEAFF. Full variable domain (remainder filled in from reference TRBV19 and TRBJ1-1): DGGITQSPKYLFRKEGQNVTLSCEQNLNHDAMYWYRQDPGQGLRLIYYSQIVNDFQKGDIAEGYSVSREKKESFPLTVTSAQKNPTAFYLCASSVGRANTEAFFGQGTRLTVV.

J is TRBJ1-1 and V is TRBV6-1, with 11 positions matching TRBD1. Germline V gene lookup returns CDR1 MNHNS and CDR2 SASEGT. The CDR3 length is 14 residues. Trimming cost V 3 bases and J 5 bases; bases outside gene matches: 2. The CDR3, as DNA: TGTGCCAGCAGTGAGGACAGGGGGCAAACTGAAGCTTTCTTT. It encodes CASSEDRGQTEAFF.

The V gene is TRBV19, the J gene TRBJ2-2; 8 bases map to TRBD1. J was trimmed by 4 bases and V by 3 bases; bases with no gene match: 7. CDR1 is LNHDA and CDR2 is SQIVND in the germline V gene (reference sequence). This CDR3 region has 16 residues. DNA of the CDR3: TGTGCCAGTAGTATTGGGCAGGGGGCAGGCACCGGGGAGCTGTTTTTT. Its translation: CASSIGQGAGTGELFF.

This chain links TRBV5-1 with TRBJ1-2; TRBD1 matches 12 bases. With 4 bases clipped from V and 8 bases from J, the junction kept 9 bases outside the gene matches. This CDR3 comprises 15 residues. Germline CDR1 and CDR2: SGHRS and YFSETQ. The CDR3: CASSPEGQGAGGYTF. In nucleotides, the CDR3 is TGCGCCAGCAGCCCGGAGGGACAGGGGGCAGGAGGCTACACCTTC.

This chain uses TRBV5-8 with TRBJ2-7; 8 bases align to TRBD1. Germline V gene data show CDR1 as SGHTS and CDR2 as YDEGEE. The length of the CDR3 is 16 residues. The V gene end was trimmed by 5 bases and the J gene end by 2 bases; junction bases not matched to a gene: 12. The CDR3 reads CASRTMIGTGAYEQYF. DNA of the CDR3: TGTGCCAGCAGGACCATGATCGGGACAGGTGCCTACGAGCAGTACTTC.

CDR3 nucleotide sequence: TGTGCCAGCAGCCGTACGTCGAGCTCCTACGAGCAGTACTTC. Translating gives CASSRTSSSYEQYF. The chain joins TRBV7-6 to TRBJ2-7, with D hard to call. CDR1 and CDR2 from the germline V gene are SGHVS and FNYEAQ. The CDR3 consists of 14 residues. V gave up 5 bases and J gave up 0 bases, with 11 bases separating them.

This chain connects TRBV7-3 to TRBJ2-1; no clear D. The germline gives CDR1 SGHTA, CDR2 FQGTGA. Trimming removed 1 base at V and 6 bases at J, with 4 bases between. The length of the CDR3 is 12 residues. The CDR3, as DNA: TGTGCCAGCAGCTTAAACGGCAATGAGCAGTTCTTC. Protein: CASSLNGNEQFF.

J is TRBJ2-1 and V is TRBV6-2 or TRBV6-3; no firm D call. V lost 2 bases to trimming and J lost 0 bases, with 11 bases between them. CDR1 and CDR2 (germline): MNHEY, SVGEGT. The CDR3 contains 16 residues. CDR3 nucleotide sequence: TGTGCCAGCAGTTACCCGGCTAGGAGCTCCTACAATGAGCAGTTCTTC. Amino acids: CASSYPARSSYNEQFF.

This chain uses TRBV6-5 with TRBJ1-6; no reliable D call. V was cut by 6 bases and J by 3 bases, with 12 bases left in between. Germline loops: CDR1 MNHEY, CDR2 SVGAGI. The CDR3 has 15 amino acids. The CDR3: CASRARDYYNSPLHF. The DNA for the CDR3 is TGTGCCAGCAGAGCCCGGGATTACTATAATTCACCCCTCCACTTT.

The chain employs TRBV7-7 and TRBJ2-2; no firm D call. The CDR3 has 14 residues. Germline V gives CDR1 SSHAT, CDR2 FNYEAQ (reference sequence). The V gene lost 2 bases and the J gene lost 4 bases, with 8 bases spanning the gap. The CDR3 spells CASSLLISTGELFF. CDR3 coding DNA: TGTGCCAGCAGCTTACTCATTAGCACCGGGGAGCTGTTTTTT.

The V call is TRBV6-5, the J call TRBJ1-5; TRBD1 might be the D (5 bases). The germline gives CDR1 MNHEY, CDR2 SVGAGI. The CDR3 consists of 14 residues. The V end lost 5 bases, the J end lost 2 bases, and 10 bases lay between the germline ends. CDR3 DNA sequence: TGTGCCAGCAGTCCTGTAGGGGGCAATCAGCCCCAGCATTTT. It yields the protein CASSPVGGNQPQHF.

This clone appeared a single time. This chain links TRBV3-1 (or the pseudogene TRBV3-2) with TRBJ2-1, with 9 nucleotides matching TRBD1. The CDR3 is 14 residues long. J was trimmed by 6 bases and V by 4 bases; bases with no gene match: 4. From germline, CDR1 is LGHDT and CDR2 YNNKEL (reference sequence). The CDR3 sequence is CASSRRGQGNEQFF. CDR3 coding DNA: TGTGCCAGCAGCCGCAGGGGACAGGGCAATGAGCAGTTCTTC.

The chain links TRBV13 to TRBJ2-5; D may be TRBD1 (6 bases). Trimming took 0 bases from V and 4 from J, leaving 6 bases between them. CDR3 length equals 13 residues. The V gene's germline CDR1 is PRHDT and CDR2 FYEKMQ (reference sequence). CDR3 nucleotides: TGTGCCAGCAGCTTAGGAGGGGGAGAGACCCAGTACTTC. Translating it yields CASSLGGGETQYF.

This rearrangement joins TRBV5-1 to TRBJ1-4; 11 nucleotides line up with TRBD1. CDR1 and CDR2 (germline): SGHRS, YFSETQ. J lost 8 bases, V lost 4 bases, and 7 bases had no gene match. This CDR3 region has 15 residues. DNA of the CDR3: TGCGCCAGCAGCGATTCCGGGACAGGGGGGGAAAAACTGTTTTTT. Protein sequence: CASSDSGTGGEKLFF.

A remark on this clone: At one end, the junction sequence differs from germline, possibly due to a read error. This chain uses TRBV5-5 with TRBJ1-6, with 7 nucleotides matching TRBD1. The CDR3 is 12 amino acids. Germline values: CDR1 SGHKS, CDR2 YYEKEE (reference sequence). The CDR3 here is CASSSPTGSTFF. For the CDR3, the DNA is TGTGCCAGCAGCTCCCCGACAGGGAGCACGTTTTTT.

The DNA for the CDR3 is TGTGCCAGTAGTACAGTAATCAGTCAGCCCCAGCATTTT. Translated, it gives CASSTVISQPQHF. The chain combines TRBV19 with TRBJ1-5; D remains ambiguous. Trimming left V 4 bases short and J 6 bases short, with 10 bases between. This CDR3 region has 13 residues. Germline V gives CDR1 LNHDA, CDR2 SQIVND (reference sequence).

CDR3 coding DNA: TGTGCCAGCATAAGTGGGACAGTCCGTAATTCACCCCTCCACTTT. It specifies CASISGTVRNSPLHF. The chain has TRBV28 and TRBJ1-6; TRBD1 agrees at 7 bases. The germline CDR1 and CDR2 sequences are MDHEN and SYDVKM. V trimming: 7 bases; J trimming: 6 bases; junction bases outside the gene matches: 9. The CDR3 is 15 amino acids.

This chain uses TRBV7-9 with TRBJ2-1, with 11 nucleotides matching TRBD2. The V segment lost 6 bases and the J segment 0 bases; nucleotides outside the gene matches: 10. The germline V gene encodes CDR1 SEHNR and CDR2 FQNEAQ (reference sequence). The length of the CDR3 is 18 residues. In DNA, the CDR3 is TGTGCCAGCAGACGTAAGACTAGCGGGGTTAGCTCCTACAATGAGCAGTTCTTC. Protein product: CASRRKTSGVSSYNEQFF.

The rearrangement uses TRBV5-1 and TRBJ2-3; 8 bases align to TRBD1. After removal of 4 bases from V and 1 base from J, the junction contained 8 bases not matched to a gene. Germline CDR1 is SGHRS and CDR2 is YFSETQ. This CDR3 is 16 amino acids long. Here the CDR3 DNA reads TGCGCCAGCAGCACAACAGGGGGTTTAGGCACAGATACGCAGTATTTT. Translating gives CASSTTGGLGTDTQYF.

The genes are TRBV14 and TRBJ1-1, with D possibly TRBD1 on 6 matching bases. CDR3 length: 14 residues. Trimming cost V 4 bases and J 3 bases, with 12 bases left between them. Germline V CDR1 and CDR2: SGHDN, FVKESK. CDR3 nucleotide sequence: TGTGCCAGCAGCCGACAGGCCCGGGACACTGAAGCTTTCTTT. Translated, it gives CASSRQARDTEAFF.

This clone was observed a single time. The chain employs TRBV10-3 and TRBJ2-7, with D possibly being TRBD2 (5 bases). V gave up 6 bases and J gave up 3 bases, with 30 bases separating them. This CDR3 comprises 19 residues. The germline CDR1 and CDR2 sequences are ENHRY and SYGVKD. CDR3 amino acids: CAIRGSVDGIRTSVYEQYF. The CDR3 DNA sequence: TGTGCCATCAGGGGGAGTGTCGACGGTATTCGGACCTCTGTCTACGAGCAGTACTTC.

The rearrangement links TRBV28 to TRBJ2-1; TRBD2 matches 14 bases. Germline trimming cut 0 bases from V and 7 bases from J; bases unmatched to any gene: 5. This CDR3 spans 17 amino acids. The germline CDR1 and CDR2 sequences are MDHEN and SYDVKM. CDR3 amino acids: CASSLWGTSGSNNEQFF. The CDR3 coding sequence is TGTGCCAGCAGTTTATGGGGGACTAGCGGGAGCAATAATGAGCAGTTCTTC.

This clone was picked up one time. The chain carries TRBV20-1 and TRBJ2-2; TRBD1 matches at 10 bases. V lost 3 bases and J lost 3; bases outside the gene matches: 10. Germline V lookup: CDR1 DFQATT, CDR2 SNEGSKA (reference sequence). The CDR3 covers 17 residues. CDR3 in DNA: TGCAGTGCTAGTGGACCGGGACAGGGGCTCTACACCGGGGAGCTGTTTTTT. Translated: CSASGPGQGLYTGELFF.